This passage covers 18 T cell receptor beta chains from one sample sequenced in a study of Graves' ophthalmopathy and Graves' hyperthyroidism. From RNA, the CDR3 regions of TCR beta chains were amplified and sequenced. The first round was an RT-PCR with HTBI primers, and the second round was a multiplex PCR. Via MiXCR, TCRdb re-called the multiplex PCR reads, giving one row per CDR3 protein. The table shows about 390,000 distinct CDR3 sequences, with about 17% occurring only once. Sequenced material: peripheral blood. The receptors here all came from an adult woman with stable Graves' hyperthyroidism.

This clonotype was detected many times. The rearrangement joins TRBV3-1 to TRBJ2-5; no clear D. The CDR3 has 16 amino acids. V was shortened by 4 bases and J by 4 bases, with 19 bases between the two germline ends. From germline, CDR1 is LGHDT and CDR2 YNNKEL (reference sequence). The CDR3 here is CASSLHPSRVGETQYF. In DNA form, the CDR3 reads TGTGCCAGCAGCCTCCACCCGAGCCGGGTGGGAGAGACCCAGTACTTC.

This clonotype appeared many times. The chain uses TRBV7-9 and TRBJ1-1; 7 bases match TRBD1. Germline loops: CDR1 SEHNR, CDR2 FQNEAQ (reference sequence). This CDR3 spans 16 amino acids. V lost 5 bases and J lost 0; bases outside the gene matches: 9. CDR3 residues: CASSLYRGKMNTEAFF. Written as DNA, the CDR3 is TGTGCCAGCAGCCTTTACAGGGGAAAGATGAACACTGAAGCTTTCTTT.

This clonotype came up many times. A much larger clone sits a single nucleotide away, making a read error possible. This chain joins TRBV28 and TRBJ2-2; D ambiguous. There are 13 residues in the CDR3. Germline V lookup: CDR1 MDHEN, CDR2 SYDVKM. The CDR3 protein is CAGSRRNTGELFF. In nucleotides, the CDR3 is TGTGCCGGCAGTAGGCGGAACACCGGGGAGCTGTTTTTT.

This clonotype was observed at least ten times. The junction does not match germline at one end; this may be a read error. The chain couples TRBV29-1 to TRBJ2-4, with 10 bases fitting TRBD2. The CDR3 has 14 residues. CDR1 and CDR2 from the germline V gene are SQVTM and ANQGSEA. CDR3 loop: CSVQLAGVANIKYF. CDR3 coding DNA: TGCAGCGTTCAGCTAGCGGGAGTCGCGAACATTAAGTACTTC.

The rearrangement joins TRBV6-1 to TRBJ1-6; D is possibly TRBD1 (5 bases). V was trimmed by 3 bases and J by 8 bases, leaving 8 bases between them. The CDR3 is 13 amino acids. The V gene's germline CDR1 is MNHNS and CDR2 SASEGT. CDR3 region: CASSDRVDSPLHF. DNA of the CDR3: TGTGCCAGCAGTGACAGGGTGGATTCACCCCTCCACTTT.

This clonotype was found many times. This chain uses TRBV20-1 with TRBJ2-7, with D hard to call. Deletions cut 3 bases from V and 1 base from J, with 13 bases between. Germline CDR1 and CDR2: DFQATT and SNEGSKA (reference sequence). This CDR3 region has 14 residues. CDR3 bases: TGCAGTGCTAGCGGTGGTGGGATTTCCTACGAGCAGTACTTC. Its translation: CSASGGGISYEQYF.

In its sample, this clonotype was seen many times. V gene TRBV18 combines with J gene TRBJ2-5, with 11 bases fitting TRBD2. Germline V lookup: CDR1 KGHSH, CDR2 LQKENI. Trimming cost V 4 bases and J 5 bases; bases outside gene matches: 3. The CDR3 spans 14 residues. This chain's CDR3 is CASSQTSGIETQYF. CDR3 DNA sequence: TGTGCCAGCTCACAGACTAGCGGGATTGAGACCCAGTACTTC.

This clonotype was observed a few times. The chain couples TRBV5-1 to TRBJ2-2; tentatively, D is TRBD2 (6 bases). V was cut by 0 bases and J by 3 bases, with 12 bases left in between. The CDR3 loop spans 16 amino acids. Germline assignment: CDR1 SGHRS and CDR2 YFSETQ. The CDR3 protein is CASSLGSGTYTGELFF. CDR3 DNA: TGCGCCAGCAGCTTGGGGTCCGGGACTTACACCGGGGAGCTGTTTTTT.

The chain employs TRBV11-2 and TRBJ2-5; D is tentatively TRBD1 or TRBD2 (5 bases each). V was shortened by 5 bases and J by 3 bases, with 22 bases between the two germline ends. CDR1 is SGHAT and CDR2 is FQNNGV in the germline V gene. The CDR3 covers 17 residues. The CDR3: CASSQLGTGELEETQYF. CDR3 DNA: TGTGCCAGCAGCCAGTTGGGGACCGGGGAGCTGGAAGAGACCCAGTACTTC.

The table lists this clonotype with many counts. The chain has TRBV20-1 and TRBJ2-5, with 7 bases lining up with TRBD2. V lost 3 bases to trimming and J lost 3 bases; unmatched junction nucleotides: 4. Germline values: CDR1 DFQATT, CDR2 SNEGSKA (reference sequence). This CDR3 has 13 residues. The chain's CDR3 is CSASGAGKETQYF. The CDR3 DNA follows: TGCAGTGCTAGCGGAGCGGGGAAAGAGACCCAGTACTTC.

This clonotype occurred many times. The CDR3 is CSASGQLAGDRETQYF. CDR3 sequence (DNA): TGCAGTGCTAGTGGCCAACTAGCGGGAGATCGGGAGACCCAGTACTTC. The gene calls are TRBV20-1 and TRBJ2-5; 11 bases are a match to TRBD2. Germline trimming cut 3 bases from V and 5 bases from J; bases unmatched to any gene: 11. The CDR3 is 16 amino acids. The germline gives CDR1 DFQATT, CDR2 SNEGSKA (reference sequence).

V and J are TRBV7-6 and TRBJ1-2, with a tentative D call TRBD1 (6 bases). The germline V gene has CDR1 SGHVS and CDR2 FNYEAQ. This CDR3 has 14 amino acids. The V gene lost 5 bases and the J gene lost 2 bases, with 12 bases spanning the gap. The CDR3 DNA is TGTGCCAGCAGCCTTCGACAGGACAACTATGGCTACACCTTC. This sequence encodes CASSLRQDNYGYTF.

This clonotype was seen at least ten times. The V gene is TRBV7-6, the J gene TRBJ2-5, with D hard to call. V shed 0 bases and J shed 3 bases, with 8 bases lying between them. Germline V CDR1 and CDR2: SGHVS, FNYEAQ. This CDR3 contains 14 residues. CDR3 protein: CASSLAGQKETQYF. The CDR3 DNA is TGTGCCAGCAGCTTAGCGGGCCAGAAAGAGACCCAGTACTTC.

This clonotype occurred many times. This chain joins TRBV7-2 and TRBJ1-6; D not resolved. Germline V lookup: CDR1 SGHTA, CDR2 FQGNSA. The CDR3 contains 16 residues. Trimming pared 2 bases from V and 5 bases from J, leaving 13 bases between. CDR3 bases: TGTGCCAGCAGCTTATTCTGGTTGGCAGATAATTCACCCCTCCACTTT. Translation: CASSLFWLADNSPLHF.

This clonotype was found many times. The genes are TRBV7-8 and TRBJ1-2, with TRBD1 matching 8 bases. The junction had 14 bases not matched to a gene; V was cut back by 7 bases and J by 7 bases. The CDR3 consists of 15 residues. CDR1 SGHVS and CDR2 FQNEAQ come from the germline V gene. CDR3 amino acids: CASTPLWQGASGYTF. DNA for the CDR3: TGTGCCAGCACCCCCCTCTGGCAGGGGGCGTCTGGCTACACCTTC.

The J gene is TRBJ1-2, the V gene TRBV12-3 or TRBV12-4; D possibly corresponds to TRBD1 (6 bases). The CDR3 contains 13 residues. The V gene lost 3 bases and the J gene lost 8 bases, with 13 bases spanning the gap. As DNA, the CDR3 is TGTGCCAGCAGTTTTGGGACATATGACGGCTACACCTTC. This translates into CASSFGTYDGYTF.

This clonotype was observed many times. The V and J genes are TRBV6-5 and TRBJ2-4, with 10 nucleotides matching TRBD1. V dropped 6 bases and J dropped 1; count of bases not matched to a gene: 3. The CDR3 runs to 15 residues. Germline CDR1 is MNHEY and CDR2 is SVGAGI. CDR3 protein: CASRRQGAAKNIQYF. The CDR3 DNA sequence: TGTGCCAGCAGAAGACAGGGGGCTGCCAAAAACATTCAGTACTTC.

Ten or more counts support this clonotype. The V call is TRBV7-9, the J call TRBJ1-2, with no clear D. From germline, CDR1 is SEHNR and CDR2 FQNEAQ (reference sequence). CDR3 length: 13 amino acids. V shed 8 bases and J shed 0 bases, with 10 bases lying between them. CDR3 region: CASATPPNYGYTF. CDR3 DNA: TGTGCCAGCGCGACGCCGCCTAACTATGGCTACACCTTC.